This TCR beta chain emerged from a study of OX40 agonist ivuxolimab in advanced cancers. Findings and limits, study-wide: Low normalized clonal expansion also occurred in some nonresponding patients. By week 6 at 0.1 to 3.0 mg/kg, blood CD4+ and CD8+ T cells had expanded clonally.

This clone showed up just once. Its antigen remains unidentified. No patient had autoimmune disease or received systemic immunosuppression. V dropped 4 bases and J dropped 1 base, with 8 bases sitting between them. CDR3 length: 13 residues. Per the germline V gene, CDR1 is SGHTA and CDR2 is FQGNSA. Assay used: immunoSEQ multiplex PCR; TCRdb lists only in-frame clones, some missing. The sample has about 61,000 clones, roughly 84% seen once. This rearrangement joins TRBV7-2 to TRBJ2-7, with D unclear. The TCR sequence derives from an adult with an advanced solid tumor such as melanoma, head and neck, liver or kidney cancer. The starting material was CD4+ or CD8+ T cells sorted from blood, obtained in a trial of the OX40 agonist ivuxolimab. The CDR3 nucleotides are TGTGCCAGCAGCTCCCAGGAGTCCTACGAGCAGTACTTC. Protein: CASSSQESYEQYF.